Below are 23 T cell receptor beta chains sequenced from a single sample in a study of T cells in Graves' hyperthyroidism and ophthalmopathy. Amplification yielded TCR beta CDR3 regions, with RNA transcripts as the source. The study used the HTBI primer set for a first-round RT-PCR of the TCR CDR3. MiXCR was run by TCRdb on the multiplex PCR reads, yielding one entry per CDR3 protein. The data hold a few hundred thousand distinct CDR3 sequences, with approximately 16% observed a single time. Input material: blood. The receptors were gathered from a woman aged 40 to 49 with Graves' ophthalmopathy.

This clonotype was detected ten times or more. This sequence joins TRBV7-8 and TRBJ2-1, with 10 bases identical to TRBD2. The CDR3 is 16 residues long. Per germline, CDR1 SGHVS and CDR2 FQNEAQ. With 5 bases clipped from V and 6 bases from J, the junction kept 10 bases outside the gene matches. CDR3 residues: CASSPLWTSGSNEQFF. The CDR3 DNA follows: TGTGCCAGCAGCCCACTGTGGACTAGCGGATCCAATGAGCAGTTCTTC.

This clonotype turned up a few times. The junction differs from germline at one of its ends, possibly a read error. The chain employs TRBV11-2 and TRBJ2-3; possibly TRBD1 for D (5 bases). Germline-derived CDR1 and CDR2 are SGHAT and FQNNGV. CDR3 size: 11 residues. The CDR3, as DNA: TGTGCCAGCAGCCTAACAGGTACGCAGTATTTT. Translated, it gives CASSLTGTQYF.

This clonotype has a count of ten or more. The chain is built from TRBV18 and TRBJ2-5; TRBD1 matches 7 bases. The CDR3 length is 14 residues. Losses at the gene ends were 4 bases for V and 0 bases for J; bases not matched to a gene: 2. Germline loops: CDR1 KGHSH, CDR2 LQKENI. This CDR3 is CASSLTGDQETQYF. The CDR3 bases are TGTGCCAGCTCACTCACAGGGGACCAAGAGACCCAGTACTTC. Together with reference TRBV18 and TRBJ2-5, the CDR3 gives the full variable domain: NAGVMQNPRHLVRRRGQEARLRCSPMKGHSHVYWYRQLPEEGLKFMVYLQKENIIDESGMPKERFSAEFPKEGPSILRIQQVVRGDSAAYFCASSLTGDQETQYFGPGTRLLVL.

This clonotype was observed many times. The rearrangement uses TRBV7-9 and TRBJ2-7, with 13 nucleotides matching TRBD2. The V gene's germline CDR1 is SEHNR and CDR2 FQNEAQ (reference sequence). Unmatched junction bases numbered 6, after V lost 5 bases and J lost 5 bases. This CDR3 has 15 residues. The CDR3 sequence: CASSPGLAGWDEQYF. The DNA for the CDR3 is TGTGCCAGCAGCCCGGGACTAGCGGGATGGGACGAGCAGTACTTC.

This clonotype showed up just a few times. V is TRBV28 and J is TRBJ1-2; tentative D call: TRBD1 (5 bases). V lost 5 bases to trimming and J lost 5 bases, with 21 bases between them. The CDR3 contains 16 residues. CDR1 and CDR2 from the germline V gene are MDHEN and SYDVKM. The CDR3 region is CASSPTHGANKYGYTF. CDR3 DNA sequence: TGTGCCAGCAGTCCAACCCACGGGGCCAATAAGTATGGCTACACCTTC.

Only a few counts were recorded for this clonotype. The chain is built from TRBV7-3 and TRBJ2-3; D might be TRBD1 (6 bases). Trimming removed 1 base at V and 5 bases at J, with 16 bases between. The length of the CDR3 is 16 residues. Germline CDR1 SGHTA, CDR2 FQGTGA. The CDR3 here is CASSLIGREGGDTQYF. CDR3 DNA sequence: TGTGCCAGCAGCTTAATTGGCCGGGAAGGGGGAGATACGCAGTATTTT. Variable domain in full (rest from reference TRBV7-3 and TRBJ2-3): GAGVSQTPSNKVTEKGKYVELRCDPISGHTALYWYRQSLGQGPEFLIYFQGTGAADDSGLPNDRFFAVRPEGSVSTLKIQRTERGDSAVYLCASSLIGREGGDTQYFGPGTRLTVL.

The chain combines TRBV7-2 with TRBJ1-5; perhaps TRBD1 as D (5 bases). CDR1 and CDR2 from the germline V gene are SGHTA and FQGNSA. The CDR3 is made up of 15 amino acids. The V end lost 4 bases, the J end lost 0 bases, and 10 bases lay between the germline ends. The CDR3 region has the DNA TGTGCCAGCAGCTCGGACAACTATAGCAATCAGCCCCAGCATTTT. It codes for CASSSDNYSNQPQHF.

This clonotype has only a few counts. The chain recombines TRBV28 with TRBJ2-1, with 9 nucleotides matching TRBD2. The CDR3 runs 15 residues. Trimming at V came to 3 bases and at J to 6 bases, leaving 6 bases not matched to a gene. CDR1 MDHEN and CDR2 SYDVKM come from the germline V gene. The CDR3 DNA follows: TGTGCCAGCAGTTTGTTGCTAGCGGGAATCAATGAGCAGTTCTTC. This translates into CASSLLLAGINEQFF.

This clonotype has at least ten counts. The CDR3 protein is CASAGTSGREYF. CDR3 sequence (DNA): TGCGCCAGCGCCGGGACCTCAGGAAGAGAGTACTTC. The J gene is TRBJ2-7, the V gene TRBV10-1; D assignment may be TRBD1 or TRBD2 (5 bases each). Per the germline V gene, CDR1 is WNHNN and CDR2 is SYGVQD (reference sequence). Trimming shortened V by 8 bases and J by 11 bases, and 19 bases separated the two germline ends. This CDR3 is built from 12 residues.

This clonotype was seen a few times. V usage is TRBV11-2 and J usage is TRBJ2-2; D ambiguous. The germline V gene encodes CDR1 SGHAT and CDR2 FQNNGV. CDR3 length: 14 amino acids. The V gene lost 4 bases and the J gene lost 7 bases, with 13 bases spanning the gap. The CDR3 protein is CASSSPVDFGELFF. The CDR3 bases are TGTGCCAGCAGCTCCCCTGTTGACTTCGGGGAGCTGTTTTTT.

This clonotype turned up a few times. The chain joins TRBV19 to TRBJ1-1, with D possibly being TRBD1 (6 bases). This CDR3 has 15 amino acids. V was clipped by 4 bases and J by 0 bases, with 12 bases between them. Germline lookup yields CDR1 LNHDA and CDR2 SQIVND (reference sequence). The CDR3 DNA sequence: TGTGCCAGTAGTACAGGACAGTCTTTGAACACTGAAGCTTTCTTT. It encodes CASSTGQSLNTEAFF.

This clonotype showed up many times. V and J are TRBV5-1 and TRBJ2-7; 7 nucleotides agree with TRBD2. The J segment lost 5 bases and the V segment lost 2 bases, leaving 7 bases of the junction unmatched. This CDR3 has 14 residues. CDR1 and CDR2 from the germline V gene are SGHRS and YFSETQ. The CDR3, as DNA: TGCGCCAGCAGCTTCCAAGCGGGATTCAACGAGCAGTACTTC. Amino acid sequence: CASSFQAGFNEQYF.

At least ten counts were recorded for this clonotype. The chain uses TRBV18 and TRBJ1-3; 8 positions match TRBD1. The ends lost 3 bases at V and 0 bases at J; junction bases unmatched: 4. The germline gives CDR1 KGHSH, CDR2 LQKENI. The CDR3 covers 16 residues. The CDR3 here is CASSPGTGSSGNTIYF. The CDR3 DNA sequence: TGTGCCAGCTCACCGGGGACAGGCAGCTCTGGAAACACCATATATTTT.

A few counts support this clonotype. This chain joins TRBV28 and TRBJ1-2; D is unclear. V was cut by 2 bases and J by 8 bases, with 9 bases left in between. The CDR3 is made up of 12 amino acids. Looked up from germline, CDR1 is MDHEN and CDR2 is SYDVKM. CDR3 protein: CASSLEVRGYTF. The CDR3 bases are TGTGCCAGCAGTTTAGAGGTACGGGGCTACACCTTC.

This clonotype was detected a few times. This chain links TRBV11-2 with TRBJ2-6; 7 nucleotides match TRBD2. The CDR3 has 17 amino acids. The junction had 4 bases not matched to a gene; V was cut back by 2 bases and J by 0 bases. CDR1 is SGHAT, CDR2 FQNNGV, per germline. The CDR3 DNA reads TGTGCCAGCAGCTTAAGCCTAGCGGACTCTGGGGCCAACGTCCTGACTTTC. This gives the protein CASSLSLADSGANVLTF.

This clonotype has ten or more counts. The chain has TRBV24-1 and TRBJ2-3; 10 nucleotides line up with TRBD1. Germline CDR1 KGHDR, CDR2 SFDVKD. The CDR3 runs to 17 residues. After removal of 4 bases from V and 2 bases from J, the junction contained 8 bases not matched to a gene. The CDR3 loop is CATSDPGQGTSTDTQYF. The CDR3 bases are TGTGCCACCAGTGACCCGGGACAGGGGACGTCCACAGATACGCAGTATTTT.

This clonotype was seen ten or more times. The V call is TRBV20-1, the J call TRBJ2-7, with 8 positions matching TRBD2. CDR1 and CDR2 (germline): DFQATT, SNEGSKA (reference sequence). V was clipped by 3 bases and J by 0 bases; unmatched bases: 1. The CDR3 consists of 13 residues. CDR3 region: CSARGTSSYEQYF. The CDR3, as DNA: TGCAGTGCTAGGGGGACTAGCTCCTACGAGCAGTACTTC.

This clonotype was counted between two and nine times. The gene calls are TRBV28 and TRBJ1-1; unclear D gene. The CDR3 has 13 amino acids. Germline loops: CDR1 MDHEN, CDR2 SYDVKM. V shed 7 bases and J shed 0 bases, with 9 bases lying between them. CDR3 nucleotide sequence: TGTGCCAGCACCAGTACCTTGAACACTGAAGCTTTCTTT. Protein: CASTSTLNTEAFF.

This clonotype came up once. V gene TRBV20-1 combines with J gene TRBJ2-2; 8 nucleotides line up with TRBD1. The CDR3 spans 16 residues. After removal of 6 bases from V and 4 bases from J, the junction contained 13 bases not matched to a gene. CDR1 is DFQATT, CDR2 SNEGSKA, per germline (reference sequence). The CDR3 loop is CSARRDRGWGTGELFF. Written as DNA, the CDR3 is TGCAGTGCAAGACGAGACAGGGGATGGGGCACCGGGGAGCTGTTTTTT.

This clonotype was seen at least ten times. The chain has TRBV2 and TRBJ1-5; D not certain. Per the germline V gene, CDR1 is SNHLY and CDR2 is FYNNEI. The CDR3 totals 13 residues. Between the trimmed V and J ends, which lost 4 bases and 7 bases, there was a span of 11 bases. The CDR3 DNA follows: TGTGCCAGCAGTGGGCCCCAGGCCCAGCCCCAGCATTTT. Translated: CASSGPQAQPQHF.

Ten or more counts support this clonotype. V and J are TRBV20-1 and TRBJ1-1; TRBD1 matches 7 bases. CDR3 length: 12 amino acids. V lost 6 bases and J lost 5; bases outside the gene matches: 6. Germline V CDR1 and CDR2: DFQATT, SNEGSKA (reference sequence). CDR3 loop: CSARQGGTEAFF. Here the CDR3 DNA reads TGCAGTGCGAGACAGGGAGGGACTGAAGCTTTCTTT.

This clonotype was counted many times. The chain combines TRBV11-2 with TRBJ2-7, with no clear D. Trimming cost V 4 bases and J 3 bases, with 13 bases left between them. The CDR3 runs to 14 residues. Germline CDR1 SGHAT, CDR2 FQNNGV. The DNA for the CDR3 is TGTGCCAGCAGCTCCCTAGTAGTGGTCTACGAGCAGTACTTC. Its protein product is CASSSLVVVYEQYF.

CDR3 bases: TGTGCCAGCAGCTTAGAAGGGAGGGGGTCAGAGACCCAGTACTTC. Its protein product is CASSLEGRGSETQYF. The chain uses TRBV11-2 and TRBJ2-5; D is perhaps TRBD2 (7 bases). The germline V gene has CDR1 SGHAT and CDR2 FQNNGV. V lost 0 bases and J 4 bases, leaving 12 bases between the germline ends. This CDR3 spans 15 amino acids.